These 17 T cell receptor beta chains came from one sample sequenced in a study of response to subunit inactivated influenza vaccine. MiXCR, run by TCRdb on the RT-PCR reads, gives a single entry per CDR3 protein. The data hold about 300,000 distinct CDR3 sequences, with roughly 20% observed a single time. The input for sequencing was PBMCs from blood, taken about 20 months after vaccination. Every receptor here comes from a man aged 45 to 70 who received an inactivated influenza vaccine.

The V gene is TRBV12-3 or TRBV12-4, the J gene TRBJ2-2, with 7 bases lining up with TRBD1. Losses at the gene ends were 7 bases for V and 6 bases for J; bases not matched to a gene: 11. CDR3 length: 15 residues. Here the CDR3 DNA reads TGTGCCAGCAAGATTGCAGGGGGAATCGCCGGGGAGCTGTTTTTT. Its translation: CASKIAGGIAGELFF.

The rearrangement links TRBV6-2 or TRBV6-3 to TRBJ2-3, with D perhaps TRBD2 (5 bases). This CDR3 region has 14 residues. The V gene lost 5 bases and the J gene lost 4 bases, with 13 bases spanning the gap. CDR1 and CDR2 from the germline V gene are MNHEY and SVGEGT. CDR3 coding DNA: TGTGCCAGCAGTGACTACCCGTTGGCAGATACGCAGTATTTT. It yields the protein CASSDYPLADTQYF.

This clonotype was picked up a small number of times. The chain recombines TRBV20-1 with TRBJ2-5; possibly TRBD1 for D (6 bases). CDR3 length equals 13 residues. Germline loops: CDR1 DFQATT, CDR2 SNEGSKA (reference sequence). Trimming removed 3 bases at V and 2 bases at J, with 10 bases between. CDR3 nucleotides: TGCAGTGCTAGGGGACAAGGGCAAGAGACCCAGTACTTC. Translating it yields CSARGQGQETQYF.

The chain carries TRBV6-5 and TRBJ2-7; D might be TRBD1 (5 bases). The CDR3 extends over 13 amino acids. The germline V and J ends were trimmed by 2 bases and 4 bases, with 9 bases remaining between them. The germline gives CDR1 MNHEY, CDR2 SVGAGI. The CDR3 DNA follows: TGTGCCAGCAGTTACCAGACAGCGTACGAGCAGTACTTC. Translation gives CASSYQTAYEQYF.

V and J are TRBV28 and TRBJ2-7; TRBD2 matches 11 bases. In germline, CDR1 is MDHEN, CDR2 SYDVKM. The trim removed 10 bases at V and 2 bases at J, leaving 16 bases unmatched. The CDR3 consists of 17 residues. CDR3 nucleotide sequence: TGTGCCACCAACCCGGGACTAGCGGAGCCAAGAACCTACGAGCAGTACTTC. Translated: CATNPGLAEPRTYEQYF.

The genes are TRBV20-1 and TRBJ2-3; possibly TRBD2 for D (6 bases). The germline V gene encodes CDR1 DFQATT and CDR2 SNEGSKA (reference sequence). CDR3 length: 13 residues. Trimming stripped 3 bases from V and 5 bases from J, with 12 bases between. The CDR3 loop is CSASRLEGDTQYF. In nucleotides, the CDR3 is TGCAGTGCTAGTAGACTAGAGGGAGATACGCAGTATTTT.

The chain links TRBV20-1 to TRBJ1-6, with TRBD1 matching 7 bases. CDR3 length: 13 residues. CDR1 is DFQATT, CDR2 SNEGSKA, per germline (reference sequence). V lost 6 bases and J lost 5; bases outside the gene matches: 4. DNA of the CDR3: TGCAGTGCCGGGACAGCTAATAATTCACCCCTCCACTTT. This codes for CSAGTANNSPLHF.

The chain is built from TRBV12-3 or TRBV12-4 and TRBJ1-4, with D possibly TRBD1 on 5 matching bases. V was cut by 3 bases and J by 8 bases, with 10 bases left in between. The CDR3 extends over 13 amino acids. The CDR3 nucleotides read TGTGCCAGCAGTTTTGTGGGGGTCGAAAAACTGTTTTTT. Protein product: CASSFVGVEKLFF.

A few counts support this clonotype. V and J are TRBV7-2 and TRBJ1-1; 10 bases align to TRBD1. The CDR3 has 15 amino acids. J lost 0 bases, V lost 6 bases, and 4 bases had no gene match. CDR1 is SGHTA, CDR2 FQGNSA, per germline. CDR3 bases: TGTGCCAGCAGAGAGACAGGGGGCATGAACACTGAAGCTTTCTTT. Translated, it gives CASRETGGMNTEAFF. The full variable domain, with the rest looked up from reference TRBV7-2 and TRBJ1-1, is GAGVSQSPSNKVTEKGKDVELRCDPISGHTALYWYRQSLGQGLEFLIYFQGNSAPDKSGLPSDRFSAERTGGSVSTLTIQRTQQEDSAVYLCASRETGGMNTEAFFGQGTRLTVV.

This clonotype was observed a handful of times. This chain joins TRBV6-1 and TRBJ2-1, with 10 bases aligning to TRBD1. This CDR3 is 15 amino acids long. J was trimmed by 4 bases and V by 4 bases; bases with no gene match: 4. The germline CDR1 and CDR2 sequences are MNHNS and SASEGT. The CDR3 protein is CASSARDRGYNEQFF. CDR3 DNA: TGTGCCAGCAGTGCCCGGGACAGGGGTTACAATGAGCAGTTCTTC.

The chain links TRBV18 to TRBJ2-5, with D perhaps TRBD1 (5 bases). This CDR3 is built from 16 residues. Germline V gene data show CDR1 as KGHSH and CDR2 as LQKENI. V dropped 5 bases and J dropped 1 base, with 17 bases sitting between them. CDR3 nucleotides: TGTGCCAGCTCAACCGTGGGTAAAGGGGTCCAAGAGACCCAGTACTTC. This encodes CASSTVGKGVQETQYF.

The V call is TRBV4-3, the J call TRBJ1-1, with TRBD1 matching over 8 bases. V was pared by 2 bases and J by 5 bases, with 4 bases of the junction left unmatched. The CDR3 totals 14 residues. CDR1 LGHNA and CDR2 YSLEER come from the germline V gene. CDR3 amino acids: CASSQQTGVTEAFF. As DNA, the CDR3 is TGCGCCAGCAGCCAACAGACAGGGGTGACTGAAGCTTTCTTT.

In this sample, this clonotype turned up many times. The gene calls are TRBV27 and TRBJ2-7; 13 nucleotides match TRBD2. Trimming removed 4 bases from V and 4 bases from J; junction bases left unmatched: 1. CDR3 length: 14 amino acids. Per the germline V gene, CDR1 is MNHEY and CDR2 is SMNVEV (reference sequence). The CDR3 DNA reads TGTGCCAGCAGTTCGGGACTAGCGGGGTACGAGCAGTACTTC. Encoded protein: CASSSGLAGYEQYF.

This clonotype appeared many times. This rearrangement joins TRBV20-1 to TRBJ2-1; possibly TRBD2 for D (6 bases). Trimming removed 4 bases from V and 4 bases from J, with 11 bases in between. This CDR3 is 13 amino acids long. Germline V lookup: CDR1 DFQATT, CDR2 SNEGSKA (reference sequence). CDR3 in DNA: TGCAGTGCTACTCTAGCGCTTTACAATGAGCAGTTCTTC. This translates into CSATLALYNEQFF.

This clonotype was counted a few times. The chain is built from TRBV7-9 and TRBJ1-2, with TRBD1 as a possible D gene (5 bases). Trimming removed 4 bases from V and 5 bases from J, with 20 bases in between. The CDR3 runs to 16 residues. The germline CDR1 and CDR2 sequences are SEHNR and FQNEAQ (reference sequence). DNA for the CDR3: TGTGCCAGCAGCTACCCCGGGGCCCAAGGGGTGTATGGCTACACCTTC. Amino acids: CASSYPGAQGVYGYTF.

This clonotype was detected ten times or more. The chain joins TRBV9 to TRBJ1-3, with a possible D match to TRBD1 (5 bases). The CDR3 has 16 amino acids. CDR1 is SGDLS and CDR2 is YYNGEE in the germline V gene. V was pared by 3 bases and J by 0 bases, with 13 bases between. DNA of the CDR3: TGTGCCAGCAGCGCCGCGGGGCAAAGCTCTGGAAACACCATATATTTT. Translation: CASSAAGQSSGNTIYF.

This clonotype was seen repeatedly, ten times or more. The chain links TRBV6-5 to TRBJ2-1; 9 bases agree with TRBD1. The ends lost 5 bases at V and 10 bases at J; junction bases unmatched: 3. The CDR3 consists of 12 residues. Germline V gene lookup returns CDR1 MNHEY and CDR2 SVGAGI. The CDR3 DNA is TGTGCCAGCAGTACAGGACAGGGGGAGCAGTTCTTC. Its protein is CASSTGQGEQFF.